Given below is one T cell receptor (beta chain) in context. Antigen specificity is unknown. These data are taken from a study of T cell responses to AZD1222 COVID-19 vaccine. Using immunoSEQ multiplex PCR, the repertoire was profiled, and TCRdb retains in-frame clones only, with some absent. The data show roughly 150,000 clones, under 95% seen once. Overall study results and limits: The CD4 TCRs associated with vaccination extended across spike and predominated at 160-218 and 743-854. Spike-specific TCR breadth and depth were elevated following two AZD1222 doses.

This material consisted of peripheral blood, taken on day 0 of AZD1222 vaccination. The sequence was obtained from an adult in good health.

This chain's CDR3 is CSVDGDRGSEQFF. The CDR3 DNA follows: TGCAGCGTTGATGGGGACAGGGGATCTGAGCAGTTCTTC. V and J are TRBV29-1 and TRBJ2-1; 10 bases are a match to TRBD1. Germline V gene data show CDR1 as SQVTM and CDR2 as ANQGSEA. The CDR3 has 13 amino acids. With V trimmed by 3 bases and J by 9 bases, 5 bases remained unmatched.